Listed below are T cell receptor beta chains from one sample, sequenced in a study of T-cell reconstitution after alpha-beta-depleted transplantation in children. TCRdb reprocessed the PCR reads via MiXCR and lists one record per CDR3 protein. The sample carries 600,000 to 700,000 distinct CDR3 sequences, approximately 17% recorded once. Material: PBMCs from the stem cell graft donor, obtained from the stem cell graft. These receptors all stem from a human donor who donated a stem cell graft to a child with acute myeloid leukemia. CDR3s include the opening cysteine and the closing phenylalanine or tryptophan. The D gene is left open where the match is weak. Size values are once, few and many counts, or a class for expanded clones, and some rows have none.

TRBJ2-3	-	TRBV19	-	TGTGCCAGTAGTATAAGGGTGTCTAGCACAGATACGCAGTATTTT	CASSIRVSSTDTQYF
TRBJ2-1	-	TRBV5-1	TRBD2	TGCGCCAGCAGCTCCCTAGCGGGTCCCCCCGGTGAGCCGTTCTTC	CASSSLAGPPGEPFF
TRBJ2-3	few	TRBV15	-	TGTGCCACCAGCAGAGGAGGAGCAGATACGCAGTATTTT	CATSRGGADTQYF
TRBJ1-1	many	TRBV12-3/TRBV12-4	-	TGTGCCAGCAGTTTATCGGGCGGTATCTTGAACACTGAAGCTTTCTTT	CASSLSGGILNTEAFF
TRBJ1-3	-	TRBV7-2	-	TGTGCCAGCAGCTTAGTCCTTTCGGGGGTCGGAAACACCATATATTTT	CASSLVLSGVGNTIYF
TRBJ2-1	few	TRBV11-3	-	TGTGCCAGCAGCGAACCTAGCTACAATGAGCAGTTCTTC	CASSEPSYNEQFF
TRBJ2-7	few	TRBV5-1	-	TGCGCCAGCAGCTTCCGATTGGCAGGGGCCTACGAGCAGTACTTC	CASSFRLAGAYEQYF
TRBJ1-5	-	TRBV11-2	TRBD1	TGTGCCAGCAGCTCTACAGGGGGGCAAAGCAATCAGCCCCAGCATTTT	CASSSTGGQSNQPQHF
TRBJ1-6	few	TRBV7-9	-	TGTGCCAGCAGCCATGTGGGACCGACCTTCCCCCTCCACTTT	CASSHVGPTFPLHF
TRBJ2-7	many	TRBV5-6	TRBD1	TGTGCCAGCAGCTCCCCCGGGACAGCTTCCTCCTACGAGCAGTACTTC	CASSSPGTASSYEQYF
TRBJ2-1	few	TRBV20-1	TRBD2	TGCAGTGCTAGCGGGGCAATAGCGGGGGTTTACTACAATGAGCAGTTCTTC	CSASGAIAGVYYNEQFF
TRBJ1-2	-	TRBV4-3	-	TGCGCCAGCAGCCAAGAGGTCCAGGGCATTAACTATGGCTACACCTTC	CASSQEVQGINYGYTF
TRBJ1-1	many	TRBV29-1	-	TGCAGCGGCGACAGGAACACTGAAGCTTTCTTT	CSGDRNTEAFF
TRBJ2-7	few	TRBV4-3	TRBD1	TGCGCCAGCAGCCATGTCCACGGACAGGGGTTCCACGAGCAGTACTTC	CASSHVHGQGFHEQYF
TRBJ1-5	many	TRBV10-3	-	TGTGCCATCAGGGCTGACAGGAACTATCAGCCCCAGCATTTT	CAIRADRNYQPQHF
TRBJ1-5	few	TRBV7-6	-	TGTGCCAGCAGCTTATATTCGCGGGACTACAATCAGCCCCAGCATTTT	CASSLYSRDYNQPQHF
TRBJ2-1	few	TRBV7-9	-	TGTGCCAGCACCTTGGCGTCTACCCCCTATGAGCAGTTCTTC	CASTLASTPYEQFF
TRBJ2-1	-	TRBV6-2/TRBV6-3	-	TGTGCCAGCAGTTACAGGGGTCGTTACAATGAGCAGTTCTTC	CASSYRGRYNEQFF
TRBJ1-1	many	TRBV7-9	-	TGTGCCAGCAGCCGAGGGTGGGGCGCGGACACTGAAGCTTTCTTT	CASSRGWGADTEAFF
TRBJ2-1	-	TRBV5-1	TRBD1	TGCGCCAGCGCCGGCGGCCTGACAGGGGTGGATGAGCAGTTCTTC	CASAGGLTGVDEQFF
TRBJ1-1	-	TRBV19	-	TGTGCCAGTAGTGACGTTCAGCCCAACACTGAAGCTTTCTTT	CASSDVQPNTEAFF
TRBJ1-5	many	TRBV7-2	-	TGTGCCAGCAGTTTTCGGGGAAACCAGCCCCAGCATTTT	CASSFRGNQPQHF
TRBJ1-1	few	TRBV3-1	TRBD1	TGTGCCAGCAGCCAAGGTTTTAACAGGGGACGGAACACTGAAGCTTTCTTT	CASSQGFNRGRNTEAFF
TRBJ2-7	many	TRBV27	-	TGTGCCAGCAGGCTAAGGCAGGGGCCCCACGAGCAGTACTTC	CASRLRQGPHEQYF
TRBJ1-3	few	TRBV20-1	-	TGCAGTGCTAGCTGGTGGGGAACTGGAAACACCATATATTTT	CSASWWGTGNTIYF
TRBJ2-6	-	TRBV6-5	TRBD1	TGTGCCAGCAGCTACGGGACAGGGTACTCTGGGGCCAACGTCCTGACTTTC	CASSYGTGYSGANVLTF
TRBJ2-5	many	TRBV20-1	-	TGCAGTGCTAGTCATGAGGGGATGGGGACCCAGTACTTC	CSASHEGMGTQYF
TRBJ2-2	many	TRBV20-1	-	TGCAGTGCTAGAGATCGAGTGAACACCGGGGAGCTGTTTTTT	CSARDRVNTGELFF
TRBJ1-6	many	TRBV20-1	-	TGCAGTGCTAGAGCCGAGGCATCCCAGGCTTCACCCCTCCACTTT	CSARAEASQASPLHF
TRBJ2-2	few	TRBV4-3	-	TGCGCCAGCAGCCAAGATTTCTCAAACACCGGGGAGCTGTTTTTT	CASSQDFSNTGELFF
TRBJ1-6	many	TRBV29-1	-	TGCAGCCCCCAGGAGAGGAATCCACCCCTCCACTTT	CSPQERNPPLHF
TRBJ2-2	many	TRBV7-2	-	TGTGCCAGCAGCTTGTCCCCCATCGGCACCGGGGAGCTGTTTTTT	CASSLSPIGTGELFF
TRBJ1-1	-	TRBV5-4	-	TGTGCCAGCAGCTCTCCCGGGACCCCTGAAGCTTTCTTT	CASSSPGTPEAFF
TRBJ2-3	few	TRBV5-1	TRBD1	TGCGCCAGCAGCTTCGTCCAAGGACAGGGAGGAAGAGATACGCAGTATTTT	CASSFVQGQGGRDTQYF
TRBJ1-2	few	TRBV7-9	-	TGTGCCAGCAGCCCCCCCACCTTC	CASSPPTF
TRBJ1-5	-	TRBV5-1	-	TGCGCCAGCAGCTTGGGTTCAGGTAGCAATCAGCCCCAGCATTTT	CASSLGSGSNQPQHF
TRBJ2-4	few	TRBV20-1	TRBD2	TGCAGTGCTACCATAGCGGGGGCAGCCACAAAAAACATTCAGTACTTC	CSATIAGAATKNIQYF
TRBJ1-2	many	TRBV7-9	-	TGTGCCAGCAGCAACCCTCAGCTCCCCTTGCCCTATGGCTACACCTTC	CASSNPQLPLPYGYTF
TRBJ2-5	many	TRBV5-6	TRBD1	TGTGCCAGCAGCTCACAGGGGCGCCAAGAGACCCAGTACTTC	CASSSQGRQETQYF
TRBJ2-7	-	TRBV4-2	-	TGTGCCAGGGGCCCGGGACTCTACCACGAGCAGTACTTC	CARGPGLYHEQYF
TRBJ1-6	few	TRBV11-2	-	TGTGCCAGCAGCCCGTTGGGCAGGGTAAATTCACCCCTCCACTTT	CASSPLGRVNSPLHF
TRBJ2-3	few	TRBV7-2	-	TGTGCCAGCAGCTTAGACAGATTCACAGATACGCAGTATTTT	CASSLDRFTDTQYF
TRBJ2-4	few	TRBV5-1	TRBD1	TGCGCCAGCAGCTTGGGACAGGGAGAAGACATTCAGTACTTC	CASSLGQGEDIQYF
TRBJ1-2	-	TRBV20-1	-	TGCAGTGCTAGAGATCACGCGAGTACATATGGCTACACCTTC	CSARDHASTYGYTF
TRBJ1-6	-	TRBV30	-	TGTGCCTGGAACACCGGACAGACCAATTCACCCCTCCACTTT	CAWNTGQTNSPLHF
TRBJ2-2	few	TRBV7-2	TRBD1	TGTGCCAGCAGAACCGGGACAGGGAACACCGGGGAGCTGTTTTTT	CASRTGTGNTGELFF
TRBJ1-1	-	TRBV20-1	-	TGCAGTGCTAGGCAGGGGAGGCGAAGCACTGAAGCTTTCTTT	CSARQGRRSTEAFF